Sequencing of this T cell receptor (beta chain) was carried out in a study of TIL therapy for anti-PD-1-resistant metastatic lung cancer. The wider study: Patients had a median age of 54 years (range about 38-85).

Sequencing used immunoSEQ v3. Sequencing depth was some 2 million read pairs for survey level, about 5-6 million for deep. Sequencing used immunoSEQ multiplex PCR; TCRdb keeps in-frame clones, though not all of them. The sample contains roughly 20,000 clones, around 70% of which appear only once. V was pared by 5 bases and J by 9 bases, with 14 bases between. Germline loops: CDR1 LNHDA, CDR2 SQIVND (reference sequence). CDR3 length equals 13 residues. The time point is: pre-treatment sample, taken before nivolumab and TIL therapy. The sequencing here drew on blood, taken at baseline. This clonotype was sampled from a person between 30 and 80 years old with non-small cell lung cancer. The chain couples TRBV19 to TRBJ1-3; no definite D call. CDR3 protein: CASSATRGFTIYF. The CDR3 DNA sequence: TGTGCCAGTAGTGCGACCCGTGGGTTCACCATATATTTT.